This TCR beta chain was found in a study of blood T cell repertoires in COVID-19. Study-level information: Nucleic acid was either cDNA or gDNA, and it came from T cells, B-cell-depleted T cells, or PBMCs.

Patients at the Seattle site were enrolled during active infection and followed longitudinally. The V end lost 6 bases, the J end lost 2 bases, and 9 bases lay between the germline ends. The CDR3 runs 13 residues. Sequencing used immunoSEQ multiplex PCR; TCRdb keeps in-frame clones, though not all of them. In the table there are fewer than 200,000 clones, 80% to 90% of which are singletons. The V call is TRBV12-3 or TRBV12-4, the J call TRBJ2-3, with D hard to call. The sample was peripheral blood. The sequence was collected from a woman older than 75 with COVID-19, enrolled during active disease. The CDR3 is CASRLAITDTQYF. The CDR3 DNA reads TGTGCCAGCAGACTCGCTATCACAGATACGCAGTATTTT.